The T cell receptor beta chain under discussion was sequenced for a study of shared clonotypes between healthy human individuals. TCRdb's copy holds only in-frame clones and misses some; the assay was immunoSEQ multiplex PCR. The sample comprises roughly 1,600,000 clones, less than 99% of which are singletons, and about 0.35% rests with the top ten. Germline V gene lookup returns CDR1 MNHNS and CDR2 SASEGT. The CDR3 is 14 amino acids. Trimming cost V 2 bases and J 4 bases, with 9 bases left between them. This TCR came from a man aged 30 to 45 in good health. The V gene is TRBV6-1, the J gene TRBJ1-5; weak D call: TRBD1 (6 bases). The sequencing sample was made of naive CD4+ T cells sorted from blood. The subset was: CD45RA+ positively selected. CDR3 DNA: TGTGCCAGCAGTGAATCCGGACAGAATCAGCCCCAGCATTTT. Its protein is CASSESGQNQPQHF.